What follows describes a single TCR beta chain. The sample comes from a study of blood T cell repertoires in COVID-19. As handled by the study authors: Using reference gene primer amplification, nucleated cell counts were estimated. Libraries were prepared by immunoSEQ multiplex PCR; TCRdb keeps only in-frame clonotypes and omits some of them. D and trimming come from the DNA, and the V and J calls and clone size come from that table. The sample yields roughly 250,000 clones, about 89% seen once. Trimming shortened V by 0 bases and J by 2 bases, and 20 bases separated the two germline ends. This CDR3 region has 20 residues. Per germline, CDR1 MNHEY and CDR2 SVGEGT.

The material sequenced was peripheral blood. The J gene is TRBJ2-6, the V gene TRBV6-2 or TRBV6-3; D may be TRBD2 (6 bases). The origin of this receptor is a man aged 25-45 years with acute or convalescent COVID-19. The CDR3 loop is CASSYSAGRGLTTGANVLTF. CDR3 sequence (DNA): TGTGCCAGCAGTTACTCGGCCGGGAGAGGTCTCACAACTGGGGCCAACGTCCTGACTTTC.